Each of the 9 T cell receptor beta chains below was sequenced from the same sample in a study of regulatory T cells in long-lasting Graves disease. iRepertoire HTBI primers and Arm-PCR of CDR3 regions built TCR beta libraries. One entry per CDR3 protein, called by TCRdb with MiXCR from the multiplex PCR reads. The data contain about 660,000 distinct CDR3 sequences, about 32% of them seen just once; the ten biggest clones take up around 42%. Time point in this sample: persistent/refractory GD, antithyroid drugs over 5 years with positive TRAb. Scientists built the TCR library using RNA that was extracted from PBMCs. Material: peripheral blood mononuclear cells (PBMCs), obtained when the disease was refractory, from a patient treated with antithyroid drugs. Receptors were obtained from a female donor with Graves disease.

This clonotype was seen a few times. CDR3 nucleotide sequence: TGTGCCAGCAGCGACTCGGACAGCGCTAACTATGGCTACACCTTC. It translates to CASSDSDSANYGYTF. The J gene is TRBJ1-2, the V gene TRBV9; perhaps TRBD1 as D (6 bases). The CDR3 has 15 amino acids. The germline V and J ends were trimmed by 3 bases and 0 bases, with 12 bases remaining between them. From germline, CDR1 is SGDLS and CDR2 YYNGEE.

The rearrangement links TRBV18 to TRBJ1-2; D might be TRBD1 (5 bases). Germline V gene sequence: CDR1 KGHSH, CDR2 LQKENI. The V end lost 2 bases, the J end lost 0 bases, and 16 bases lay between the germline ends. The CDR3 has 17 residues. The CDR3 region has the DNA TGTGCCAGCTCACCAGGTGCGGGGCAGAGAGCTAACTATGGCTACACCTTC. It encodes CASSPGAGQRANYGYTF. The full variable domain, its missing parts supplied by reference TRBV18 and TRBJ1-2, is NAGVMQNPRHLVRRRGQEARLRCSPMKGHSHVYWYRQLPEEGLKFMVYLQKENIIDESGMPKERFSAEFPKEGPSILRIQQVVRGDSAAYFCASSPGAGQRANYGYTFGSGTRLTVV.

The genes are TRBV6-2 or TRBV6-3 and TRBJ2-7; 7 positions match TRBD2. Germline V gene lookup returns CDR1 MNHEY and CDR2 SVGEGT. CDR3 length: 15 amino acids. Trimming cost V 3 bases and J 5 bases; bases outside gene matches: 10. CDR3 amino acids: CASSYRLALRHEQYF. CDR3 sequence (DNA): TGTGCCAGCAGTTATCGACTAGCTCTTCGCCACGAGCAGTACTTC.

This clonotype came up a few times. V is TRBV29-1 and J is TRBJ2-4, with TRBD1 matching 7 bases. This CDR3 is 13 amino acids long. V trimming: 1 base; J trimming: 8 bases; junction bases outside the gene matches: 5. Germline V CDR1 and CDR2: SQVTM, ANQGSEA. The CDR3 is CSVEGTGSYIQYF. Here the CDR3 DNA reads TGCAGCGTTGAAGGGACAGGTAGTTACATTCAGTACTTC.

This sequence joins TRBV30 and TRBJ1-1; no firm D call. Trimming shortened V by 0 bases and J by 1 base, and 6 bases separated the two germline ends. Per the germline V gene, CDR1 is GTSNPN and CDR2 is SVGIG (reference sequence). The CDR3 length is 13 residues. CDR3: CAWSVSRNTEAFF. The CDR3 DNA follows: TGTGCCTGGAGTGTAAGCAGGAACACTGAAGCTTTCTTT.

The sample holds a few counts of this clonotype. This chain uses TRBV27 with TRBJ1-1, with 10 bases identical to TRBD1. Trimming cost V 1 base and J 2 bases; bases outside gene matches: 7. This CDR3 region has 17 residues. Per the germline V gene, CDR1 is MNHEY and CDR2 is SMNVEV (reference sequence). The chain's CDR3 is CASSLLRTGGANTEAFF. In nucleotides, the CDR3 is TGTGCCAGCAGTTTATTGAGGACAGGGGGAGCCAACACTGAAGCTTTCTTT.

The genes are TRBV7-9 and TRBJ2-1, with D perhaps matching TRBD2 (6 bases). CDR3 length: 15 amino acids. V was pared by 8 bases and J by 5 bases, with 19 bases between. The germline gives CDR1 SEHNR, CDR2 FQNEAQ (reference sequence). CDR3 coding DNA: TGTGCCAGCGGGCGTTCAGCGGGTTATGACAATGAGCAGTTCTTC. Protein sequence: CASGRSAGYDNEQFF. Full variable domain (rest looked up from reference TRBV7-9 and TRBJ2-1): DTGVSQNPRHKITKRGQNVTFRCDPISEHNRLYWYRQTLGQGPEFLTYFQNEAQLEKSRLLSDRFSAERPKGSFSTLEIQRTEQGDSAMYLCASGRSAGYDNEQFFGPGTRLTVL.

This CDR3 reads CASTLDGHPPSGANVLTF. CDR3 sequence (DNA): TGTGCCAGCACCCTCGATGGGCACCCCCCCTCTGGGGCCAACGTCCTGACTTTC. The chain recombines TRBV5-5 with TRBJ2-6, with D hard to call. The CDR3 has 18 residues. Germline V gene sequence: CDR1 SGHKS, CDR2 YYEKEE (reference sequence). The V gene lost 6 bases and the J gene lost 0 bases, with 19 bases spanning the gap. The full variable domain, with the rest looked up from reference TRBV5-5 and TRBJ2-6, is DAGVTQSPTHLIKTRGQQVTLRCSPISGHKSVSWYQQVLGQGPQFIFQYYEKEERGRGNFPDRFSARQFPNYSSELNVNALLLGDSALYLCASTLDGHPPSGANVLTFGAGSRLTVL.

The V and J genes are TRBV7-2 and TRBJ2-7; TRBD1 might be the D (6 bases). V dropped 5 bases and J dropped 2 bases, with 16 bases sitting between them. CDR3 length: 15 amino acids. Germline V gene data show CDR1 as SGHTA and CDR2 as FQGNSA. CDR3 loop: CASSVMGAPAYEQYF. The CDR3 DNA reads TGTGCCAGCAGCGTAATGGGGGCCCCGGCCTACGAGCAGTACTTC.